This T cell receptor (beta chain) was retrieved from a study of PD-1 blockade in classical Hodgkin lymphoma. Following autologous stem cell transplantation, relapse occurred in every patient, and exposure to brentuximab vedotin varied. Notes on the study in general: Complete responders' baseline diversity resembled that of newly diagnosed patients.

Clones were sequenced by immunoSEQ multiplex PCR, and TCRdb holds only the in-frame ones, with some missing. The repertoire holds 90,000 to 100,000 clones, with roughly 76% as singletons. In the case of this clone: Its specificity is unknown.

The origin of this receptor is a human donor with classical Hodgkin lymphoma. Sequencing used peripheral blood mononuclear cells (PBMCs), obtained before the second cycle of nivolumab.

This CDR3 reads CASSTRQGSNTGELFF. The CDR3 DNA follows: TGCGCCAGCAGCACAAGACAGGGGTCGAACACCGGGGAGCTGTTTTTT. This sequence joins TRBV5-1 and TRBJ2-2; 8 bases agree with TRBD1. Germline values: CDR1 SGHRS, CDR2 YFSETQ. This CDR3 region has 16 residues. The trim removed 4 bases at V and 0 bases at J, leaving 5 bases unmatched.